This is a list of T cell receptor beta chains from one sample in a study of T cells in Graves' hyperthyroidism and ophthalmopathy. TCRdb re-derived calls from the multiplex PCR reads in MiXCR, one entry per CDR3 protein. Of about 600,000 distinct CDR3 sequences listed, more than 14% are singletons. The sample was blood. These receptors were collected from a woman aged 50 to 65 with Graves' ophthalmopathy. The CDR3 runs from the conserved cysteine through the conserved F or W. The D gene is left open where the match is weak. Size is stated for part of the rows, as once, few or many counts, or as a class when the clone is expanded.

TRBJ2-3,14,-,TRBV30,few,CAYRTGFSTDTQYF,TGTGCCTATCGAACGGGGTTTAGCACAGATACGCAGTATTTT
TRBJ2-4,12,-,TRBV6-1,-,CASSRVQNIQYF,TGTGCCAGCAGTCGCGTTCAGAACATTCAGTACTTC
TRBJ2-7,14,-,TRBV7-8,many,CASSLVSPAYEQYF,TGTGCCAGCAGCTTAGTTAGTCCGGCCTACGAGCAGTACTTC
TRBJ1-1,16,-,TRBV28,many,CASSLQDSLGWAEAFF,TGTGCCAGCAGTTTACAGGACAGCCTTGGGTGGGCTGAAGCTTTCTTT
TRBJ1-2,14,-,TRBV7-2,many,CASSLGSINYGYTF,TGTGCCAGCAGCTTAGGCAGCATAAACTATGGCTACACCTTC
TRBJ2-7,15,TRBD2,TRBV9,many,CASSPSGTSGYEQYF,TGTGCCAGCAGCCCCTCCGGGACTAGCGGATACGAGCAGTACTTC
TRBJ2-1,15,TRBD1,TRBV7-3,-,CASSLLGQGGNEQFF,TGTGCCAGCAGCTTACTGGGACAGGGGGGGAATGAGCAGTTCTTC
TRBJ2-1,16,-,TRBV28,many,CASRAGTPSSYNEQFF,TGTGCCAGCAGGGCGGGGACTCCGAGCTCCTACAATGAGCAGTTCTTC
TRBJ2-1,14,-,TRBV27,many,CASSFFSMDNEQFF,TGTGCCAGCAGTTTTTTCTCAATGGACAATGAGCAGTTCTTC
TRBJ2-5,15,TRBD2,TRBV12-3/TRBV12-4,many,CASSKSGRGAETQYF,TGTGCCAGCAGCAAGAGCGGGAGGGGGGCAGAGACCCAGTACTTC
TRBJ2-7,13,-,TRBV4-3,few,CASSPAQSYEQYF,TGCGCCAGCAGCCCCGCCCAGTCCTACGAGCAGTACTTC
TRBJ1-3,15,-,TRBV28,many,CASSLLGRKGNTIYF,TGTGCCAGCAGTTTACTGGGCCGAAAAGGAAACACCATATATTTT
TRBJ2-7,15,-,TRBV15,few,CATSSLRDRFYEQYF,TGTGCCACCAGCAGCCTCCGGGACCGATTCTACGAGCAGTACTTC
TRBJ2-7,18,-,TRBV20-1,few,CSARPRQTRDVSSYEQYF,TGCAGTGCTAGACCCAGGCAGACGCGGGACGTAAGCTCCTACGAGCAGTACTTC
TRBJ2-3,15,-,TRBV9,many,CASSVGDTSTDTQYF,TGTGCCAGCAGCGTAGGAGATACTAGCACAGATACGCAGTATTTT
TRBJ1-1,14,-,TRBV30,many,CAWRKIRVGTEAFF,TGTGCCTGGAGAAAAATCAGGGTGGGAACTGAAGCTTTCTTT
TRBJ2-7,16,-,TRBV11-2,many,CASSWRMTRLGYEQYF,TGTGCCAGCAGCTGGAGAATGACTCGACTTGGCTACGAGCAGTACTTC
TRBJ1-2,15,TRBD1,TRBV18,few,CASSQRTGSFDGYTF,TGTGCCAGCTCTCAAAGGACAGGGAGTTTTGATGGCTACACCTTC
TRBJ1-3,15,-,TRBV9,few,CASSVEGASGNTIYF,TGTGCCAGCAGCGTAGAGGGAGCCTCTGGAAACACCATATATTTT
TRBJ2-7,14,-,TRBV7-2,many,CASSSDRDSDEQYF,TGTGCCAGCAGCTCCGACCGGGACTCGGACGAGCAGTACTTC
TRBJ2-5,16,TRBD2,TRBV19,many,CASSMTSGGRQETQYF,TGTGCCAGTAGTATGACTAGCGGGGGACGTCAAGAGACCCAGTACTTC
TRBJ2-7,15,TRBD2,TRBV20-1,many,CSAPSLAGGGYEQYF,TGCAGTGCGCCGTCTCTAGCGGGAGGTGGGTACGAGCAGTACTTC
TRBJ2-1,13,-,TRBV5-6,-,CARKNHFDNEQFF,TGTGCCAGGAAAAATCACTTCGACAATGAGCAGTTCTTC
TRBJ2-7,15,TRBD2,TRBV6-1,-,CASRITGTSGNEQYF,TGCGCCAGCAGGATAACCGGGACTAGCGGGAACGAGCAGTACTTC
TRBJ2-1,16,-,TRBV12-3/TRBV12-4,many,CASSLDPSKLYNEQFF,TGTGCCAGCAGTTTAGACCCTAGTAAGTTATACAATGAGCAGTTCTTC
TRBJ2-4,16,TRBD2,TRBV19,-,CASSIGTTLAKNIQYF,TGTGCCAGTAGTATTGGGACTACCCTAGCCAAAAACATTCAGTACTTC
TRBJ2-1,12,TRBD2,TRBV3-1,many,CASSLQGTSKFF,TGTGCCAGCAGCCTCCAGGGGACTAGCAAGTTCTTC
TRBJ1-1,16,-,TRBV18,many,CASSPPLYAGNTEAFF,TGTGCCAGCTCACCACCGCTATACGCAGGGAACACTGAAGCTTTCTTT
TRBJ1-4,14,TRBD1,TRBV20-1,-,CSASHRTGYEKLFF,TGCAGTGCTAGCCACAGGACAGGGTACGAAAAACTGTTTTTT
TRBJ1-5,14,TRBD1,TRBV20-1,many,CSARDLQGGQPQHF,TGCAGTGCTAGAGATCTACAGGGGGGTCAGCCCCAGCATTTT
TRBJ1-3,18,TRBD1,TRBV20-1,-,CSARITPGTGYNGNTIYF,TGCAGTGCTAGAATCACCCCCGGGACAGGGTATAACGGAAACACCATATATTTT
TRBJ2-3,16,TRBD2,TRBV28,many,CASSEASGKGADTQYF,TGTGCCAGCAGTGAGGCTAGCGGAAAGGGTGCAGATACGCAGTATTTT
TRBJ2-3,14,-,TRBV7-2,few,CASSLTSPRDTQYF,TGTGCCAGCAGCTTAACTAGCCCGAGAGATACGCAGTATTTT
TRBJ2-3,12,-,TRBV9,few,CASSAGEGTQYF,TGTGCCAGCAGCGCAGGGGAAGGTACGCAGTATTTT
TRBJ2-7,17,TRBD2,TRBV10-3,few,CAISEGFRTSGSNEQYF,TGTGCCATCAGTGAGGGTTTTCGGACTAGCGGGAGCAACGAGCAGTACTTC
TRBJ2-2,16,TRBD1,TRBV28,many,CASSGRDRGNTGELFF,TGTGCCAGCAGTGGCCGGGACAGGGGGAACACCGGGGAGCTGTTTTTT
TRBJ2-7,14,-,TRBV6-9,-,CASTNAGSAGEQYF,TGTGCCAGCACCAACGCGGGGTCGGCCGGGGAGCAGTACTTC
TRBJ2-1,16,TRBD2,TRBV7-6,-,CASSLAPGGLYNEQFF,TGTGCCAGCAGCTTAGCGCCGGGAGGGCTTTACAATGAGCAGTTCTTC
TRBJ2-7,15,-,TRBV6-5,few,CASSYSPGLVYEQYF,TGTGCCAGCAGTTACTCCCCGGGACTTGTCTACGAGCAGTACTTC
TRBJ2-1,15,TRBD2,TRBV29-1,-,CSVGGGGRAHNEQFF,TGCAGCGTTGGGGGGGGCGGGAGGGCCCACAATGAGCAGTTCTTC
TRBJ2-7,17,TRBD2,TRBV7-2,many,CASSWGAGGPLNSEQYF,TGTGCCAGCAGCTGGGGGGCGGGAGGGCCACTAAATAGCGAGCAGTACTTC
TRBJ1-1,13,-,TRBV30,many,CAWRDSLNTEAFF,TGTGCCTGGAGAGACAGCCTGAACACTGAAGCTTTCTTT
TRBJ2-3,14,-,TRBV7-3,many,CASSESKGTDTQYF,TGTGCCAGCAGTGAGTCTAAGGGCACAGATACGCAGTATTTT
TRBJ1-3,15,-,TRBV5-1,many,CASSPQDPSGNTIYF,TGCGCCAGCAGTCCGCAGGACCCCTCTGGAAACACCATATATTTT
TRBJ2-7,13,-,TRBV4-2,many,CASSPGLGYEQYF,TGTGCCAGCAGCCCGGGACTGGGCTACGAGCAGTACTTC
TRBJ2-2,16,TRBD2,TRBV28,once,CASSFSTSGRFGELFF,TGTGCCAGCAGTTTTTCGACTAGCGGGAGATTCGGGGAGCTGTTTTTT
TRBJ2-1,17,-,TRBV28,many,CASSFARRVKSYNEQFF,TGTGCCAGCAGTTTTGCTCGGCGGGTCAAATCCTACAATGAGCAGTTCTTC
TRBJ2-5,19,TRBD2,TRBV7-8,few,CASSLLAGGGTRGGETQYF,TGTGCCAGCAGCCTCCTAGCGGGAGGGGGAACCCGCGGTGGAGAGACCCAGTACTTC
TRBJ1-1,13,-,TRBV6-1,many,CASTPRPGTEAFF,TGTGCCAGCACTCCTCGCCCGGGCACTGAAGCTTTCTTT
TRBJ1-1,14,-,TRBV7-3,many,CASSPDLTSTEAFF,TGTGCCAGCAGCCCCGATCTAACCAGCACTGAAGCTTTCTTT
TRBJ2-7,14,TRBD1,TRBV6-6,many,CASSYWDREGEQYF,TGTGCCAGCAGTTACTGGGACAGGGAAGGCGAGCAGTACTTC
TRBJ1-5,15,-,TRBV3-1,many,CASSQDNRPNQPQHF,TGTGCCAGCAGCCAAGATAACCGGCCCAATCAGCCCCAGCATTTT
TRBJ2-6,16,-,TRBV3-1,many,CASSPVQGRGANVLTF,TGTGCCAGCAGCCCTGTACAGGGTCGTGGGGCCAACGTCCTGACTTTC